This T cell receptor (beta chain) derives from a study of radiotherapy plus CTLA-4 blockade in lung cancer. About the research overall: Among all patients, 18% showed objective responses, while roughly 28% had disease control.

This CDR3 comprises 14 residues. Germline V CDR1 and CDR2: SGHTA, FQGTGA. V was trimmed by 5 bases and J by 2 bases, leaving 7 bases between them. The method was immunoSEQ multiplex PCR; TCRdb's version includes in-frame clones alone and lacks a portion of them. Seen here are around 100,000 clones, approximately 80% observed once, and the top ten hold 2.5% to 3.5%. Sequenced material: peripheral blood, taken from a patient treated with radiotherapy plus ipilimumab. This clonotype was obtained from a human donor with non-small cell lung cancer that progressed on radiotherapy plus ipilimumab. Some clones in this sample may be carry-over from other donors' samples. The chain combines TRBV7-3 with TRBJ1-6; D call uncertain. CDR3 loop: CASSPRPYNSPLHF. As DNA, the CDR3 is TGTGCCAGCAGCCCTCGGCCCTATAATTCACCCCTCCACTTT.